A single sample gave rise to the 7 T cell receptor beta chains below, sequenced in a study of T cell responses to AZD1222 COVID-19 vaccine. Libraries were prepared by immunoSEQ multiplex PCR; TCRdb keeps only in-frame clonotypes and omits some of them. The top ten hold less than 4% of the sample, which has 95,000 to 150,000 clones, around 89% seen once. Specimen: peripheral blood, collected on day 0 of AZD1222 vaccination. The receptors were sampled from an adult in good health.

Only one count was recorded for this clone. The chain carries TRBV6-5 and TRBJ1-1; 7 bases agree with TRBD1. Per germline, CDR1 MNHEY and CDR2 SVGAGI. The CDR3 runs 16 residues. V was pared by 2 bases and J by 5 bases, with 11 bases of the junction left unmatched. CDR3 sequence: CASSYDETGRETEAFF. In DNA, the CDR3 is TGTGCCAGCAGTTACGATGAGACAGGGCGGGAGACTGAAGCTTTCTTT.

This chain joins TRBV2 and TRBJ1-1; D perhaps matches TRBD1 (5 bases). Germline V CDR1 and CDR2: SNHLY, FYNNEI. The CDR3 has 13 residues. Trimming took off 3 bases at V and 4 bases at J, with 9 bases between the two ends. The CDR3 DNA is TGTGCCAGCAGTGAGGGGGAGGGCACTGAAGCTTTCTTT. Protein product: CASSEGEGTEAFF.

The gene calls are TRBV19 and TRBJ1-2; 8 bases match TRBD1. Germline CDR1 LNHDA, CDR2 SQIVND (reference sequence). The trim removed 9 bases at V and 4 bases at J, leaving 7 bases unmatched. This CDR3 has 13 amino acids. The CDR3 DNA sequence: TGTGCCAGCGAACAGGGGGAATTCTATGGCTACACCTTC. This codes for CASEQGEFYGYTF. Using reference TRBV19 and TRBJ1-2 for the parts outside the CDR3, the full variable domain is DGGITQSPKYLFRKEGQNVTLSCEQNLNHDAMYWYRQDPGQGLRLIYYSQIVNDFQKGDIAEGYSVSREKKESFPLTVTSAQKNPTAFYLCASEQGEFYGYTFGSGTRLTVV.

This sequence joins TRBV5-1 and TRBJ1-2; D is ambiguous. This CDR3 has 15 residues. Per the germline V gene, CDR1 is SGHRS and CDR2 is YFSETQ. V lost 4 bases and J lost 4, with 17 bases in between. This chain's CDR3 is CASSRGGYEIYGYTF. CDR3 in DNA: TGCGCCAGCAGCCGTGGTGGATACGAGATCTATGGCTACACCTTC.

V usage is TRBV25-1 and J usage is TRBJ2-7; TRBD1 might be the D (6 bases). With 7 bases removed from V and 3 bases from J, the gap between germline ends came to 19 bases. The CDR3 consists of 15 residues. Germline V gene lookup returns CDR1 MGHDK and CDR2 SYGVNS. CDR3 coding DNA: TGTGCCAGCACTCCTGGACAGAATAGGGGCTACGAGCAGTACTTC. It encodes CASTPGQNRGYEQYF.

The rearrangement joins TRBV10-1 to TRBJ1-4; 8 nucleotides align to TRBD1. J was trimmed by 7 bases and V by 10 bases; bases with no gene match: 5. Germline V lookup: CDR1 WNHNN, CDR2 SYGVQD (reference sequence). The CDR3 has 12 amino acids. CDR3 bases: TGCGCCACCCAGGGGGCAGGTGAAAAACTGTTTTTT. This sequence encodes CATQGAGEKLFF.

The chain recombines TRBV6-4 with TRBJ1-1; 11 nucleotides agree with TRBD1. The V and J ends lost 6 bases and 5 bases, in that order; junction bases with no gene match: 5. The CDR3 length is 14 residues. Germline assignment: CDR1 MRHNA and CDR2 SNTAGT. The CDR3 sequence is CASRRGTGGTEAFF. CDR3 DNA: TGTGCCAGCAGACGCGGGACAGGGGGTACTGAAGCTTTCTTT.